Following are 27 T cell receptor beta chains from one sample sequenced in a study of T cell repertoires in cytomegalovirus infection. TCRdb independently ran MiXCR on the reads; one entry per CDR3 protein. Seen here are tens of thousands of distinct CDR3 sequences, about a fifth observed once, and the top ten hold around half. Antigens of these TCRs are unknown. Material: CD8+ T cells from cultured PBMCs, obtained from culture after CMV antigen stimulation. Receptors originate from a human donor in good health (CMV status not recorded). Some clones in this sample may be carry-over from other donors' samples.

This clonotype was found many times. The rearrangement joins TRBV5-8 to TRBJ1-1; D not resolved. The CDR3 is made up of 13 amino acids. V was cut by 4 bases and J by 1 base, with 8 bases left in between. In germline, CDR1 is SGHTS, CDR2 YDEGEE. The CDR3 spells CASSHDGNTEAFF. CDR3 in DNA: TGTGCCAGCAGCCACGATGGGAACACTGAAGCTTTCTTT.

This clonotype was found many times. The rearrangement uses TRBV7-2 and TRBJ2-7; 13 bases are a match to TRBD2. The germline V gene encodes CDR1 SGHTA and CDR2 FQGNSA. CDR3 length: 14 residues. J gave up 3 bases and V 4 bases, and 0 bases lay outside the gene matches. The CDR3 sequence is CASSWTSGSYEQYF. Here the CDR3 DNA reads TGTGCCAGCAGCTGGACTAGCGGGAGCTACGAGCAGTACTTC. Combining the CDR3 with reference TRBV7-2 and TRBJ2-7 gives the whole variable domain GAGVSQSPSNKVTEKGKDVELRCDPISGHTALYWYRQSLGQGLEFLIYFQGNSAPDKSGLPSDRFSAERTGGSVSTLTIQRTQQEDSAVYLCASSWTSGSYEQYFGPGTRLTVT.

This clonotype showed up many times. CDR3 amino acids: CASSTQLTAPQSYEQYF. CDR3 nucleotide sequence: TGTGCCAGTAGTACGCAATTGACAGCGCCCCAGTCCTACGAGCAGTACTTC. V and J are TRBV19 and TRBJ2-7, with D tentatively TRBD1 (5 bases). V was clipped by 4 bases and J by 1 base, with 20 bases between them. Germline lookup yields CDR1 LNHDA and CDR2 SQIVND (reference sequence). The CDR3 has 17 residues.

The chain carries TRBV28 and TRBJ1-1, with 10 bases that match TRBD1. This CDR3 contains 17 residues. CDR1 is MDHEN and CDR2 is SYDVKM in the germline V gene. Trimming removed 4 bases from V and 11 bases from J; junction bases left unmatched: 19. CDR3 coding DNA: TGTGCCAGCAGTTCCACCACCGCGGGGGGACAGGGGATGTGGGCTTTCTTT. The encoded protein is CASSSTTAGGQGMWAFF.

This clonotype was observed many times. The chain couples TRBV6-4 to TRBJ2-1; D uncertain. V was clipped by 0 bases and J by 8 bases, with 8 bases between them. There are 13 residues in the CDR3. CDR1 MRHNA and CDR2 SNTAGT come from the germline V gene. The CDR3 loop reads CASSDSGTHEQFF. The DNA of the CDR3 is TGTGCCAGCAGTGACTCGGGCACCCATGAGCAGTTCTTC.

J is TRBJ2-5 and V is TRBV20-1; the D gene is possibly TRBD2 (6 bases). V shed 3 bases and J shed 5 bases, with 16 bases lying between them. This CDR3 has 14 amino acids. The germline V gene encodes CDR1 DFQATT and CDR2 SNEGSKA (reference sequence). CDR3 residues: CSASFGRELETQYF. The CDR3 bases are TGCAGTGCTAGTTTCGGTCGGGAGCTTGAGACCCAGTACTTC.

J is TRBJ2-1 and V is TRBV27; 8 bases align to TRBD2. CDR1 and CDR2 (germline): MNHEY, SMNVEV (reference sequence). V was clipped by 10 bases and J by 8 bases; unmatched bases: 19. This CDR3 is built from 16 residues. Here the CDR3 reads CANLSGGGGKWDEQFF. In nucleotides, the CDR3 is TGTGCCAACCTAAGCGGAGGCGGGGGGAAGTGGGATGAGCAGTTCTTC.

In this sample, this clonotype turned up a few times. The gene calls are TRBV28 and TRBJ1-4, with 7 bases matching TRBD1. The germline V gene encodes CDR1 MDHEN and CDR2 SYDVKM. V gave up 6 bases and J gave up 7 bases; unmatched junction bases: 14. CDR3 length equals 16 residues. CDR3 nucleotide sequence: TGTGCCAGCAGCTCCCAAACAGGGGACGGCAGTGAAAAACTGTTTTTT. Translated, it gives CASSSQTGDGSEKLFF.

The sample holds many counts of this clonotype. The rearrangement joins TRBV11-3 to TRBJ1-1; TRBD1 agrees at 10 bases. Germline V lookup: CDR1 SGHNT, CDR2 YENEEA. The CDR3 sequence is 15 residues long. V dropped 4 bases and J dropped 3; count of bases not matched to a gene: 5. The CDR3 DNA reads TGTGCCAGCAGCTCAGACAGGGGGCCGGACACTGAAGCTTTCTTT. It encodes CASSSDRGPDTEAFF. The entire variable domain, with the rest obtained from reference TRBV11-3 and TRBJ1-1, is as follows: EAGVVQSPRYKIIEKKQPVAFWCNPISGHNTLYWYLQNLGQGPELLIRYENEEAVDDSQLPKDRFSAERLKGVDSTLKIQPAELGDSAVYLCASSSDRGPDTEAFFGQGTRLTVV.

In its sample, this clonotype was seen many times. The chain employs TRBV12-3 or TRBV12-4 and TRBJ1-5, with D tentatively TRBD1 (6 bases). The CDR3 runs to 14 residues. The ends were cut back, 6 bases at V and 5 bases at J, with 14 bases in the middle. The CDR3, as DNA: TGTGCCAGCAGCCGTGGCAGGGGTGATCAGCCCCAGCATTTT. Its translation: CASSRGRGDQPQHF.

The chain combines TRBV4-1 with TRBJ2-2; 8 bases are shared with TRBD2. With V trimmed by 0 bases and J by 2 bases, 11 bases remained unmatched. From germline, CDR1 is MGHRA and CDR2 YSYEKL. The CDR3 runs 19 residues. In DNA, the CDR3 is TGCGCCAGCAGCCAAGACGGCTCGACCGGGGGGGGCAACACCGGGGAGCTGTTTTTT. It is translated as CASSQDGSTGGGNTGELFF.

This chain joins TRBV6-2 or TRBV6-3 and TRBJ2-7, with D tentatively TRBD1 or TRBD2 (5 bases each). The germline gives CDR1 MNHEY, CDR2 SVGEGT. Trimming cost V 6 bases and J 5 bases, with 11 bases left between them. The CDR3 consists of 12 residues. As DNA, the CDR3 is TGTGCCAGCAGCCCTACGGGGCACGAGCAGTACTTC. Translating gives CASSPTGHEQYF.

This clonotype was found many times. The chain couples TRBV20-1 to TRBJ1-1; D ambiguous. Trimming cost V 5 bases and J 2 bases, with 9 bases left between them. The CDR3 contains 12 residues. The germline V gene has CDR1 DFQATT and CDR2 SNEGSKA (reference sequence). The CDR3 bases are TGCAGTGCTCCGGAAGGTAACACTGAAGCTTTCTTT. Protein: CSAPEGNTEAFF.

This clonotype was recorded at least ten times. One end of the junction varies from germline; a read error may be responsible. The V call is TRBV11-2, the J call TRBJ2-1; unclear D gene. CDR1 and CDR2 (germline): SGHAT, FQNNGV. This CDR3 contains 15 residues. DNA of the CDR3: TGTGCCAGCAGCGTCACCGGGCCCTCCTATAATGAGCAGTTCTTC. It encodes CASSVTGPSYNEQFF.

At least ten counts were recorded for this clonotype. The rearrangement links TRBV7-2 to TRBJ1-4; D is perhaps TRBD1 (5 bases). CDR3 length equals 14 residues. Trimming took 4 bases from V and 8 from J, leaving 14 bases between them. Germline CDR1 reads SGHTA; CDR2 reads FQGNSA. This CDR3 reads CASSSRDGGEKLFF. CDR3 DNA sequence: TGTGCCAGCAGCTCAAGGGACGGTGGCGAAAAACTGTTTTTT. Based on the CDR3 plus reference TRBV7-2 and TRBJ1-4, the full variable domain is GAGVSQSPSNKVTEKGKDVELRCDPISGHTALYWYRQSLGQGLEFLIYFQGNSAPDKSGLPSDRFSAERTGGSVSTLTIQRTQQEDSAVYLCASSSRDGGEKLFFGSGTQLSVL.

This clonotype was observed a few times. The V call is TRBV6-2 or TRBV6-3, the J call TRBJ1-1; a possible D gene is TRBD1 (5 bases). There are 16 residues in the CDR3. With 8 bases removed from V and 0 bases from J, the gap between germline ends came to 19 bases. Germline CDR1 and CDR2: MNHEY and SVGEGT. In DNA, the CDR3 is TGTGCCAGCGGAGTCGGGGGTCGGGGGGTGAACACTGAAGCTTTCTTT. This codes for CASGVGGRGVNTEAFF.

This clonotype was counted many times. The V and J genes are TRBV6-2 or TRBV6-3 and TRBJ2-1, with TRBD2 matching over 14 bases. The germline V gene has CDR1 MNHEY and CDR2 SVGEGT. CDR3 length equals 16 residues. With V trimmed by 5 bases and J by 2 bases, 2 bases remained unmatched. CDR3 loop: CASSKGLAGAYNEQFF. Here the CDR3 DNA reads TGTGCCAGCAGTAAGGGACTAGCGGGAGCCTACAATGAGCAGTTCTTC.

This clonotype was found a few times. The CDR3: CASSEALKETQYF. CDR3 DNA sequence: TGTGCCAGCAGTGAAGCCCTCAAAGAGACCCAGTACTTC. The chain joins TRBV6-2 or TRBV6-3 to TRBJ2-5; no firm D call. The CDR3 runs 13 residues. V was shortened by 5 bases and J by 3 bases, with 10 bases between the two germline ends. Germline V gives CDR1 MNHEY, CDR2 SVGEGT.

The sample holds many counts of this clonotype. V is TRBV6-6 and J is TRBJ2-7, with 9 nucleotides matching TRBD2. The CDR3 is 16 residues long. Germline CDR1 MNHNY, CDR2 SVGAGI (reference sequence). J gave up 3 bases and V 0 bases, and 6 bases lay outside the gene matches. Here the CDR3 DNA reads TGTGCCAGCAGTTACTCGGGGAGCGGGAGGTTCTACGAGCAGTACTTC. Translated, it gives CASSYSGSGRFYEQYF.

This clonotype occurred many times. The V call is TRBV10-2, the J call TRBJ2-7; TRBD1 agrees at 7 bases. The V segment lost 7 bases and the J segment 6 bases; nucleotides outside the gene matches: 27. Germline V CDR1 and CDR2: WSHSY, SAAADI. This CDR3 region has 19 residues. Written as DNA, the CDR3 is TGCGCCAGCACTCCTTGGGCCGGGACAGACGGATTTCTTAGTGGCGAGCAGTACTTC. As protein: CASTPWAGTDGFLSGEQYF.

V is TRBV28 and J is TRBJ1-5; D is unclear. This CDR3 has 14 amino acids. Germline CDR1 is MDHEN and CDR2 is SYDVKM. The V and J ends lost 6 bases and 0 bases respectively, with 9 bases between them. The CDR3 DNA follows: TGTGCCAGCAGGTGGACGGCTAGCAATCAGCCCCAGCATTTT. This codes for CASRWTASNQPQHF.

This clonotype has ten or more counts. The chain is built from TRBV9 and TRBJ1-2; TRBD1 agrees at 8 bases. V gave up 0 bases and J gave up 8 bases; unmatched junction bases: 3. The CDR3 is made up of 13 amino acids. Germline V gene data show CDR1 as SGDLS and CDR2 as YYNGEE. The DNA for the CDR3 is TGTGCCAGCAGCGTAGTACAGGGGGACGGCTACACCTTC. Translating it yields CASSVVQGDGYTF.

In its sample, this clonotype was seen many times. This chain joins TRBV7-6 and TRBJ1-1; TRBD1 matches at 8 bases. CDR3 length equals 15 residues. Germline CDR1 and CDR2: SGHVS and FNYEAQ. The junction had 5 bases not matched to a gene; V was cut back by 4 bases and J by 1 base. CDR3 in amino acids: CASSSRQGSNTEAFF. In nucleotides, the CDR3 is TGTGCCAGCAGCTCCCGACAGGGGTCGAACACTGAAGCTTTCTTT.

This clonotype has just a few counts. This chain connects TRBV7-9 to TRBJ1-1; no clear D. Germline CDR1 is SEHNR and CDR2 is FQNEAQ (reference sequence). V was shortened by 0 bases and J by 8 bases, with 10 bases between the two germline ends. There are 13 residues in the CDR3. The CDR3, as DNA: TGTGCCAGCAGCTTAGCTTCTTTACAGGAAGCTTTCTTT. Its protein product is CASSLASLQEAFF.

This clonotype was detected many times. The chain couples TRBV7-2 to TRBJ1-2; weak D call: TRBD1 (6 bases). From germline, CDR1 is SGHTA and CDR2 FQGNSA. The V end was cut by 5 bases, the J end by 5 bases, with 15 bases between. The CDR3 has 14 amino acids. This CDR3 is CASSRPRTDYGYTF. For the CDR3, the DNA is TGTGCCAGCAGCCGCCCTCGGACAGATTATGGCTACACCTTC.

The chain links TRBV5-6 to TRBJ1-4; perhaps TRBD1 as D (5 bases). Germline V gene lookup returns CDR1 SGHDT and CDR2 YYEEEE. V dropped 3 bases and J dropped 0 bases, with 6 bases sitting between them. The CDR3 contains 14 residues. CDR3 coding DNA: TGTGCCAGCAGCTCCAGGGCAACTAATGAAAAACTGTTTTTT. It specifies CASSSRATNEKLFF.

The genes are TRBV4-3 and TRBJ2-2, with 11 bases lining up with TRBD2. The length of the CDR3 is 17 residues. Per germline, CDR1 LGHNA and CDR2 YSLEER. With V trimmed by 1 base and J by 3 bases, 4 bases remained unmatched. CDR3 sequence reads: CASSQALAGVDTGELFF. In DNA form, the CDR3 reads TGCGCCAGCAGCCAAGCACTAGCGGGAGTTGACACCGGGGAGCTGTTTTTT.